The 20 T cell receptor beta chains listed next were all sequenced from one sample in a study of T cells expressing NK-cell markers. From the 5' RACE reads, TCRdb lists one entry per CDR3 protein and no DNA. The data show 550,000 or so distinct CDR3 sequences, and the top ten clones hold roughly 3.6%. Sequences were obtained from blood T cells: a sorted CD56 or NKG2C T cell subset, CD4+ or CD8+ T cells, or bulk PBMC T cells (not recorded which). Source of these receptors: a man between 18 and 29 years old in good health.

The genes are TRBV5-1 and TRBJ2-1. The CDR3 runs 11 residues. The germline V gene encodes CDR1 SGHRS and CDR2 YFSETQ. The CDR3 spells CASSTYNEQFF. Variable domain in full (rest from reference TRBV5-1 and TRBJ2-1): KAGVTQTPRYLIKTRGQQVTLSCSPISGHRSVSWYQQTPGQGLQFLFEYFSETQRNKGNFPGRFSGRQFSNSRSEMNVSTLELGDSALYLCASSTYNEQFFGPGTRLTVL.

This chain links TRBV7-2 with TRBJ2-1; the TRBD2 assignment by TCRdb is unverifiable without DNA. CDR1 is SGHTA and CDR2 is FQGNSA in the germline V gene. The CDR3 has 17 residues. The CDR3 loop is CASSSRLAGVVNNEQFF.

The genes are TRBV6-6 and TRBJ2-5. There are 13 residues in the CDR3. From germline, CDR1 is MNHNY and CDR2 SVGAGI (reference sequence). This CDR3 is CASSYAVQETQYF.

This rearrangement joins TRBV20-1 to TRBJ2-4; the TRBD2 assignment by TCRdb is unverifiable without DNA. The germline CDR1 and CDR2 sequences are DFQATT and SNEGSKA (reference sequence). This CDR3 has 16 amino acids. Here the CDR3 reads CSAILAGGPGKNIQYF.

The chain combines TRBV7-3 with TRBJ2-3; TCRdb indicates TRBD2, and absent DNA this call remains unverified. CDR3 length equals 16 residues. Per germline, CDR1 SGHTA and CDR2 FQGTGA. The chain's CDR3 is CASSLFSGSRQDTQYF.

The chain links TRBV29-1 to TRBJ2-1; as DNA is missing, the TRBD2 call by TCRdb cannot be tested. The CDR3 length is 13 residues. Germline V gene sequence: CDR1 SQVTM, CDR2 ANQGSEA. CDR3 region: CSESGTSINEQFF.

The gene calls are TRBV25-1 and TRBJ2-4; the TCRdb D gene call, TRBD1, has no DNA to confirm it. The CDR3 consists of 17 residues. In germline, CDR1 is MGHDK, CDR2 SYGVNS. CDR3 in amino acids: CASSKTGTGGTKNIQYF.

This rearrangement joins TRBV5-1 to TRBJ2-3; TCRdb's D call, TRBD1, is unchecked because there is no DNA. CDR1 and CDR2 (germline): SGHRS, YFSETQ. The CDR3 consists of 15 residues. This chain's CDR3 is CASSTAGGKADTQYF. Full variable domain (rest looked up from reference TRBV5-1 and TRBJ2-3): KAGVTQTPRYLIKTRGQQVTLSCSPISGHRSVSWYQQTPGQGLQFLFEYFSETQRNKGNFPGRFSGRQFSNSRSEMNVSTLELGDSALYLCASSTAGGKADTQYFGPGTRLTVL.

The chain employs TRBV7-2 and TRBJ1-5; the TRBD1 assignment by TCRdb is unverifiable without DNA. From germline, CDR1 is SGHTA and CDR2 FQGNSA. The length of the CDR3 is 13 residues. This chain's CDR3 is CASSTRQGQPQHF.

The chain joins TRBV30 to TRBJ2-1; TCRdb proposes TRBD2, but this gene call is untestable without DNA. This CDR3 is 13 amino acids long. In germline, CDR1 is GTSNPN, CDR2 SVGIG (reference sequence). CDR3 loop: CAQDGTGRDEQFF.

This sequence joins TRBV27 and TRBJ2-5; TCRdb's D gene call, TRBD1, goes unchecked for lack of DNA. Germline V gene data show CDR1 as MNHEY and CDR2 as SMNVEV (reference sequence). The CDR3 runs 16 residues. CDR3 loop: CASSLGPGGPWETQYF.

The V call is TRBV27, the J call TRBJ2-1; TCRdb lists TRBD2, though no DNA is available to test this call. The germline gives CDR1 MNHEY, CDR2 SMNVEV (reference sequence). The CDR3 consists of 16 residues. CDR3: CASSLSAGLSYNEQFF.

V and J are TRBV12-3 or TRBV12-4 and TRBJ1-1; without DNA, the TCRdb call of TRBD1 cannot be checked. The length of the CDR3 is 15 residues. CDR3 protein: CASSLQPTVNTEAFF.

This chain's CDR3 is CASSFGLVDNEQFF. This rearrangement joins TRBV12-3 or TRBV12-4 to TRBJ2-1. CDR3 length: 14 amino acids.

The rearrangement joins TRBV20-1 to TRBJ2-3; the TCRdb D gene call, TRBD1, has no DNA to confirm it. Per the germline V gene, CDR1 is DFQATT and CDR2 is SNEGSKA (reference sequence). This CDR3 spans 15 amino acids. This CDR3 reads CSAGEDRAITDTQYF.

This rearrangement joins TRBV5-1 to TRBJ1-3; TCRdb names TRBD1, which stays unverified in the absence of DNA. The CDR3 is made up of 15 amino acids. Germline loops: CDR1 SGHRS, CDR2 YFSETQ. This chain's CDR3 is CASSATGDSGNTIYF.

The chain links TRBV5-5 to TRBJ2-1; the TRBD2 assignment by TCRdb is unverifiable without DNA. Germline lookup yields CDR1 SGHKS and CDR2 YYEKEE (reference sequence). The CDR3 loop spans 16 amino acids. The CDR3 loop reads CASSLAPSGVNNEQFF. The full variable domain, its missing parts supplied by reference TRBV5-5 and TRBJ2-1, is DAGVTQSPTHLIKTRGQQVTLRCSPISGHKSVSWYQQVLGQGPQFIFQYYEKEERGRGNFPDRFSARQFPNYSSELNVNALLLGDSALYLCASSLAPSGVNNEQFFGPGTRLTVL.

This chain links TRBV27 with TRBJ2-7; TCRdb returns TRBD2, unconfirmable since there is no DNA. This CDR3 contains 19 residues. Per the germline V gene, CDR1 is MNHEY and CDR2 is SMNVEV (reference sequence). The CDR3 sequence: CASRRAIGVSGRNLYEQYF.

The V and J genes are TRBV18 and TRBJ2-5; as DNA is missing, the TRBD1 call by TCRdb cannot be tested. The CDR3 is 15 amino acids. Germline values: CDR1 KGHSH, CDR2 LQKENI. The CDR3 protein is CASSPGPGSQETQYF.

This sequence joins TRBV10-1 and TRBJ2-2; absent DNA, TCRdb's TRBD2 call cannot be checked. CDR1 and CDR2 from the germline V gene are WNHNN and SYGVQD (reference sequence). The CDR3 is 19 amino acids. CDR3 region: CASIYKTSGRILSTGELFF.